This T cell receptor (beta chain) was obtained from a study of blood T cells in healthy people across ages. Combining a sample-barcoded 5' primer with a J-beta primer mix, a second PCR ran for 7 to 11 cycles. TCRdb passed the 5' RACE reads through MiXCR, listing each CDR3 protein once. The sample has a few hundred thousand distinct CDR3 sequences; roughly half are singletons. The receptor was derived from a man in his 60s in good health. The sample consisted of blood.

CDR3 nucleotide sequence: TGTGCCTGGAGTGTACGTCGGGACAGGGACGGCTACACCTTC. Translated, it gives CAWSVRRDRDGYTF. The chain is built from TRBV30 and TRBJ1-2; 9 positions agree with TRBD1. Per the germline V gene, CDR1 is GTSNPN and CDR2 is SVGIG (reference sequence). Trimming removed 0 bases from V and 8 bases from J; junction bases left unmatched: 7. The CDR3 is 14 residues long.